This T cell receptor (beta chain) is drawn from a study of cytomegalovirus exposure and HLA in healthy donors. This clone was observed a few times. Its antigen is unknown. Overall study results and limits: Cytomegalovirus association was listed for 164 TCR beta chains. There was a cluster of highly shared sequence variants that was likely a sequencing artifact. The study had only CMV serostatus as immune exposure information.

This CDR3 has 14 amino acids. The V and J ends lost 2 bases and 2 bases respectively, with 10 bases between them. Germline V lookup: CDR1 WNHNN, CDR2 SYGVQD (reference sequence). The PCR used 60 Vbeta and 13 Jbeta primers. Only in-frame clones appear in the TCRdb table, and some are missing; sequencing was by immunoSEQ multiplex PCR. The sample lists roughly 89,000 clones, 80% seen once, with approximately 2% in the top ten. The sequence came from a man aged 18 to 35 in good health and CMV-seronegative. The sequenced material came from PBMCs. The J gene is TRBJ2-7, the V gene TRBV10-1, with D tentatively TRBD1 (6 bases). CDR3: CASSEDRRPYEQYF. In DNA form, the CDR3 reads TGCGCCAGCAGTGAGGACAGGAGACCCTACGAGCAGTACTTC.